This T cell receptor (beta chain) was obtained from a study of T-cell memory formation after mild COVID-19. Study context: TCR clusters were largely donor specific.

TCR alpha and TCR beta cDNA libraries carrying sample barcodes and UMIs were produced by 5'RACE using constant-segment primers. TCRdb called the 5' RACE reads again in MiXCR, with one record for every CDR3 protein. The sample shows 400,000 or so distinct CDR3 sequences, 20% to 25% of them seen only once. This clonotype has just a few counts. Its antigen is undetermined. The CDR3 spans 17 residues. Trimming cost V 10 bases and J 0 bases; bases outside gene matches: 15. CDR1 MGHRA and CDR2 YSYEKL come from the germline V gene. General observations from the study: Some SARS-CoV-2-responding clones were already detected in memory before infection. Later expanders leaned toward CD4+, whereas clones contracting from day 15 to 85 were balanced CD4/CD8.

This TCR was recovered from an adult woman who had mild COVID-19 (a few samples of this study predate the infection). Cell type and time point are not known. Sequencing was carried out using PBMCs or a T cell subset sorted from them (not recorded which). V and J are TRBV4-1 and TRBJ2-1, with 7 bases matching TRBD2. This CDR3 reads CATAGKGGWSSYNEQFF. CDR3 DNA sequence: TGCGCCACAGCGGGGAAAGGAGGATGGAGCTCCTACAATGAGCAGTTCTTC.